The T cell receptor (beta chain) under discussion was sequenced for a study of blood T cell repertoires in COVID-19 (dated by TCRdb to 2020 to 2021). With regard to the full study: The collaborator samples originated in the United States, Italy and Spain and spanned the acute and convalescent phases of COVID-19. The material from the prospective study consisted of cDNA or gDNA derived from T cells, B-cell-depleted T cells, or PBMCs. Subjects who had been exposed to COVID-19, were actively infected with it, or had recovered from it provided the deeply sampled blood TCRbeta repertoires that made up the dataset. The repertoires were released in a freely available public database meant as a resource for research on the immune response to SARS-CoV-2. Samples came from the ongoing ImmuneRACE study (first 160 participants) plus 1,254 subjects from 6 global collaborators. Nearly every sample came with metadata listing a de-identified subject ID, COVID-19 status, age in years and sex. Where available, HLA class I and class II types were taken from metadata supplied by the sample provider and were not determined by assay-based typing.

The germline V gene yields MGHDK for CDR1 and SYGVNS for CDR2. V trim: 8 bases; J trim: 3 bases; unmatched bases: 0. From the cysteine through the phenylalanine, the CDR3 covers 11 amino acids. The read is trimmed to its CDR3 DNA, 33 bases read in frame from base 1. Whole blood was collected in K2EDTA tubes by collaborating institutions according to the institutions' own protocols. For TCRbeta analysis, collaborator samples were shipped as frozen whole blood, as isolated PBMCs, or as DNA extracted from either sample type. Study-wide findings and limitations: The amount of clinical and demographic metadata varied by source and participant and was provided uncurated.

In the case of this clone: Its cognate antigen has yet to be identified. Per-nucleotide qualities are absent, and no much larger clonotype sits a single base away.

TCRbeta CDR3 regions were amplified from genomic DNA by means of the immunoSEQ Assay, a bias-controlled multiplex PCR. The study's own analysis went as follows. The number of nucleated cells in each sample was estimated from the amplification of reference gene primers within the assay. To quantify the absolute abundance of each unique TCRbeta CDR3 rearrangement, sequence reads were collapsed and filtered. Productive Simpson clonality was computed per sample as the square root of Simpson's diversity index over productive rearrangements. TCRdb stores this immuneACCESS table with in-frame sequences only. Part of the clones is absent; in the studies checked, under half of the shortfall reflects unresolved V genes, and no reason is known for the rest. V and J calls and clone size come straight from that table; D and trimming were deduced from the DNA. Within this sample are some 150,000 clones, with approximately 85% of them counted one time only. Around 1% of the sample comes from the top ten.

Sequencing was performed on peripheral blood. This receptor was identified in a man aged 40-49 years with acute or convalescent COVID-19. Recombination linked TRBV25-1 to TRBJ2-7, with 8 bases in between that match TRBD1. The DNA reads TGTGCCAGCGGACAGGGCTACGAGCAGTACTTC. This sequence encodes CASGQGYEQYF.